The 4 T cell receptor beta chains listed next were all sequenced from one sample in a study of shared clonotypes between healthy human individuals. The protocol was immunoSEQ multiplex PCR, while the TCRdb copy is restricted to in-frame clones and leaves out a portion. The table has over a million clones, 95% to 97% seen once. The sample consisted of naive CD4+ T cells sorted from blood. Described subset: CD45RA+ positively selected. The receptors originated from a man aged 25-45 years in good health.

The CDR3 sequence is CASSSARDKYEQYF. The CDR3, as DNA: TGTGCCAGCAGTTCGGCACGGGACAAATACGAGCAGTACTTC. The V call is TRBV11-2, the J call TRBJ2-7; D possibly corresponds to TRBD1 (6 bases). Germline V gives CDR1 SGHAT, CDR2 FQNNGV. This CDR3 has 14 residues. V lost 6 bases and J lost 4, with 16 bases in between.

V gene TRBV5-1 combines with J gene TRBJ2-3; TRBD1 or TRBD2 may be the D gene (5 bases each). V was cut by 5 bases and J by 6 bases, with 22 bases left in between. This CDR3 region has 16 residues. From germline, CDR1 is SGHRS and CDR2 YFSETQ. The CDR3 nucleotides read TGCGCCAGCAGATTCACCCCGGGACCCGGCTCGGATACGCAGTATTTT. Translation gives CASRFTPGPGSDTQYF. The full variable domain, its missing parts supplied by reference TRBV5-1 and TRBJ2-3, is KAGVTQTPRYLIKTRGQQVTLSCSPISGHRSVSWYQQTPGQGLQFLFEYFSETQRNKGNFPGRFSGRQFSNSRSEMNVSTLELGDSALYLCASRFTPGPGSDTQYFGPGTRLTVL.

The chain has TRBV7-6 and TRBJ2-2; D remains unclear. The CDR3 contains 14 residues. Germline CDR1 and CDR2: SGHVS and FNYEAQ. V dropped 6 bases and J dropped 6 bases, with 14 bases sitting between them. CDR3 sequence reads: CASSPNPIPGELFF. The CDR3, as DNA: TGTGCCAGCAGTCCGAATCCTATCCCCGGGGAGCTGTTTTTT.

Concerning this clone itself: The sample has other DNA sequences that encode this CDR3 too. This rearrangement joins TRBV30 to TRBJ2-3; D call uncertain. This CDR3 region has 11 residues. V lost 5 bases and J lost 6, with 9 bases in between. Germline V gene lookup returns CDR1 GTSNPN and CDR2 SVGIG (reference sequence). The CDR3 sequence is CAWSQGDTQYF. In DNA, the CDR3 is TGTGCCTGGTCGCAAGGGGATACGCAGTATTTT.